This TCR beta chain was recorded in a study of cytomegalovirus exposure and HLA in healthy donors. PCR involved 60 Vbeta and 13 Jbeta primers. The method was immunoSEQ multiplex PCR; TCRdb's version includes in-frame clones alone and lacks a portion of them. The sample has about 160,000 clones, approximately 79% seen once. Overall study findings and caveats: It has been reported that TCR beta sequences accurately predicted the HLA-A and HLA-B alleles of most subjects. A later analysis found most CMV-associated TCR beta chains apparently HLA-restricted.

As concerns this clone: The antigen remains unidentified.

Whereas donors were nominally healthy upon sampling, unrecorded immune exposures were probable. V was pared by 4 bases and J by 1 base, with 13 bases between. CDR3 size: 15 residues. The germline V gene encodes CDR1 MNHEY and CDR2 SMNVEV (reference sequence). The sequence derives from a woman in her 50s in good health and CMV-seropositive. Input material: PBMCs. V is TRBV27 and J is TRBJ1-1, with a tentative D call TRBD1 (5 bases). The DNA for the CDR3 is TGTGCCAGCAGTTCTAACAGGATTCCGAACACTGAAGCTTTCTTT. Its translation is CASSSNRIPNTEAFF.